This TCR beta chain was captured by sequencing in a study of Ad26.COV2.S vaccination and SARS-CoV-2 variants. Study summary: This donor came from the COV1001 trial of Ad26.COV2.S. Participants got Ad26.COV2.S intramuscularly, once or twice 56 days apart.

Study-level results: Overall T cell responses may have been underestimated by the analyses of TCR breadth and depth. Non-spike TCR breadth did not differ much between vaccine and placebo recipients.

A remark on this clone: What it recognizes is unknown.

The method was immunoSEQ multiplex PCR; TCRdb's version includes in-frame clones alone and lacks a portion of them. Altogether about 350,000 clones are present, 80% to 90% being singletons, with the ten largest covering over 8.5%. Treatment here: 19 received Ad26.COV2.S at low or high dose, single or two shots; 5 received placebo; per-sample allocation not given. Samples analyzed were those drawn on day 63 after the first vaccine or placebo injection. The material sequenced was peripheral blood, taken in a trial of Ad26.COV2.S vaccine versus placebo. This TCR derives from a person between 18 and 65 years old who received the Ad26.COV2.S COVID-19 vaccine or a placebo.

CDR3 coding DNA: TGTGCCAGCAGCCCCGGACATCTCGGCGAGCAGTACTTC. This codes for CASSPGHLGEQYF. V gene TRBV6-2 or TRBV6-3 combines with J gene TRBJ2-7; TRBD1 is a possible D gene (5 bases). There are 13 residues in the CDR3. Germline V gene sequence: CDR1 MNHEY, CDR2 SVGEGT. The V gene lost 6 bases and the J gene lost 6 bases, with 15 bases spanning the gap.